The 27 T cell receptor beta chains below all came from one sample that was sequenced in a study of shared clonotypes between healthy human individuals. The naive CD8 subset, CD45RO-negative cells positively selected for CCR7, excluded terminally differentiated effector memory CD45RA+ cells. Some clones are missing from TCRdb's copy, which holds only in-frame ones; the method was immunoSEQ multiplex PCR. The top ten clones hold 0.3% of a sample with roughly 600,000 clones, 95% to 98% of them seen once. Sequenced: naive CD8+ T cells sorted from blood. These receptor sequences come from a man under 40 in good health.

The chain has TRBV7-7 and TRBJ2-7; D possibly corresponds to TRBD2 (5 bases). Trimming took off 5 bases at V and 1 base at J, with 9 bases between the two ends. Germline V CDR1 and CDR2: SSHAT, FNYEAQ (reference sequence). The CDR3 is made up of 13 amino acids. In DNA, the CDR3 is TGTGCCAGCAGCCGAGGACTGTCCTACGAGCAGTACTTC. It is translated as CASSRGLSYEQYF.

The chain has TRBV27 and TRBJ2-1; 9 bases are a match to TRBD2. The germline V gene encodes CDR1 MNHEY and CDR2 SMNVEV (reference sequence). The CDR3 loop spans 13 amino acids. With 6 bases clipped from V and 6 bases from J, the junction kept 3 bases outside the gene matches. The CDR3 protein is CASRREGLNEQFF. CDR3 sequence (DNA): TGTGCCAGCAGGCGGGAGGGCCTCAATGAGCAGTTCTTC.

This chain connects TRBV5-1 to TRBJ2-5, with unresolved D. The CDR3 has 14 amino acids. Looked up from germline, CDR1 is SGHRS and CDR2 is YFSETQ. Trimming took off 2 bases at V and 2 bases at J, with 10 bases between the two ends. This CDR3 reads CASSLDPRQETQYF. CDR3 nucleotide sequence: TGCGCCAGCAGCTTAGATCCCAGACAAGAGACCCAGTACTTC.

V is TRBV11-3 and J is TRBJ2-5; D unresolved. CDR1 and CDR2 from the germline V gene are SGHNT and YENEEA. The CDR3 is 12 residues long. V lost 4 bases to trimming and J lost 5 bases, with 8 bases between them. The DNA for the CDR3 is TGTGCCAGCAGCTCCTCTGGGGAGACCCAGTACTTC. It encodes CASSSSGETQYF.

This CDR3 reads CASSLDRGGYNEQFF. CDR3 bases: TGTGCCAGCAGCTTAGACAGGGGAGGGTATAATGAGCAGTTCTTC. The J gene is TRBJ2-1, the V gene TRBV7-9, with D perhaps TRBD1 or TRBD2 (7 bases each). Germline assignment: CDR1 SEHNR and CDR2 FQNEAQ (reference sequence). Trimming stripped 1 base from V and 7 bases from J, with 14 bases between. The CDR3 is made up of 15 amino acids.

V is TRBV7-9 and J is TRBJ1-2; a possible D gene is TRBD1 (5 bases). The CDR3 is 15 amino acids. V gave up 5 bases and J gave up 1 base, with 14 bases separating them. From germline, CDR1 is SEHNR and CDR2 FQNEAQ (reference sequence). The CDR3 DNA sequence: TGTGCCAGCAGCAGAAGGGACGGAATTAACTATGGCTACACCTTC. This codes for CASSRRDGINYGYTF.

The chain has TRBV10-3 and TRBJ2-7, with D hard to call. The V end was cut by 7 bases, the J end by 5 bases, with 9 bases between. The CDR3 is 11 residues long. CDR1 ENHRY and CDR2 SYGVKD come from the germline V gene. CDR3 loop: CAIMGSHEQYF. The CDR3 DNA sequence: TGTGCCATCATGGGTTCCCACGAGCAGTACTTC.

The chain uses TRBV4-3 and TRBJ1-1; D unclear. Between the trimmed V and J ends, which lost 1 base and 6 bases, there was a span of 9 bases. This CDR3 comprises 13 residues. From germline, CDR1 is LGHNA and CDR2 YSLEER. The CDR3 DNA follows: TGCGCCAGCAGCCAAGTCGTGAGGGCTGAAGCTTTCTTT. Translation: CASSQVVRAEAFF.

The chain couples TRBV7-2 to TRBJ2-7; 8 nucleotides line up with TRBD1. V lost 1 base to trimming and J lost 6 bases; unmatched junction nucleotides: 5. Germline CDR1 reads SGHTA; CDR2 reads FQGNSA. This CDR3 is built from 14 residues. This CDR3 reads CASSLGDRGFEQYF. DNA for the CDR3: TGTGCCAGCAGCTTAGGCGACAGGGGTTTCGAGCAGTACTTC.

This clone has only one observation. The chain couples TRBV4-3 to TRBJ1-2; D unclear. This CDR3 has 16 residues. Germline V CDR1 and CDR2: LGHNA, YSLEER. Trimming stripped 1 base from V and 4 bases from J, with 16 bases between. CDR3 coding DNA: TGCGCCAGCAGCCAAGTATTAAGGCAGGCAAGCTATGGCTACACCTTC. Translation gives CASSQVLRQASYGYTF.

The chain combines TRBV7-9 with TRBJ2-3, with 9 bases aligning to TRBD1. Trimming cost V 5 bases and J 2 bases; bases outside gene matches: 8. Germline V lookup: CDR1 SEHNR, CDR2 FQNEAQ (reference sequence). The CDR3 sequence is 16 residues long. The CDR3 protein is CASSQLGQGPTDTQYF. The CDR3, as DNA: TGTGCCAGCAGCCAATTGGGACAGGGCCCCACAGATACGCAGTATTTT.

This clone was counted only a few times. J is TRBJ2-3 and V is TRBV10-3, with D maybe TRBD2 (6 bases). V lost 10 bases, J lost 0 bases, and 11 bases lay in between. This CDR3 is 13 amino acids long. Germline V CDR1 and CDR2: ENHRY, SYGVKD. CDR3 sequence: CATLAVSTDTQYF. The CDR3 DNA reads TGTGCCACTTTAGCGGTTAGCACAGATACGCAGTATTTT.

The rearrangement uses TRBV11-2 and TRBJ2-7; the match to TRBD1 covers 8 bases. Trimming at V came to 5 bases and at J to 7 bases, leaving 10 bases not matched to a gene. The CDR3 has 14 amino acids. CDR1 is SGHAT and CDR2 is FQNNGV in the germline V gene. CDR3 residues: CASSPRTGKIEQYF. The CDR3 DNA reads TGTGCCAGCAGCCCCCGGACAGGGAAGATTGAGCAGTACTTC.

The chain uses TRBV7-2 and TRBJ2-3; D remains unclear. Germline loops: CDR1 SGHTA, CDR2 FQGNSA. Between the trimmed V and J ends, which lost 4 bases and 6 bases, there was a span of 26 bases. This CDR3 has 18 residues. In DNA form, the CDR3 reads TGTGCCAGCAGCTCGGTCCCTCTAAGCTGGGCAGGTTCGGATACGCAGTATTTT. Protein sequence: CASSSVPLSWAGSDTQYF.

V is TRBV15 and J is TRBJ2-2; 11 bases map to TRBD1. Per germline, CDR1 LNHNV and CDR2 YYDKDF (reference sequence). The CDR3 extends over 17 amino acids. J lost 5 bases, V lost 5 bases, and 10 bases had no gene match. This CDR3 reads CATSFPRGQGETGELFF. The CDR3 nucleotides read TGTGCCACCAGCTTCCCAAGGGGACAGGGGGAAACCGGGGAGCTGTTTTTT.

This chain uses TRBV7-2 with TRBJ1-2; 7 bases fit TRBD1. Germline V gene lookup returns CDR1 SGHTA and CDR2 FQGNSA. The junction had 11 bases not matched to a gene; V was cut back by 3 bases and J by 7 bases. The CDR3 length is 15 residues. The DNA for the CDR3 is TGTGCCAGCAGCTTCTCGGGACAGATCCTCAGTGGCTACACCTTC. Translated, it gives CASSFSGQILSGYTF.

The chain couples TRBV6-5 to TRBJ2-1, with TRBD2 identical over 10 bases. V lost 2 bases, J lost 7 bases, and 5 bases stayed unmatched. Germline values: CDR1 MNHEY, CDR2 SVGAGI. This CDR3 is built from 15 residues. The CDR3 DNA sequence: TGTGCCAGCAGTTACGGAGCGGGAGGGGGAAATGAGCAGTTCTTC. Translated: CASSYGAGGGNEQFF.

This clone has only one observation. The chain combines TRBV6-5 with TRBJ2-3; TRBD1 aligns across 7 bases. The germline gives CDR1 MNHEY, CDR2 SVGAGI. J lost 3 bases, V lost 6 bases, and 6 bases had no gene match. The CDR3 length is 14 residues. The CDR3 protein is CASSLRQGTDTQYF. The CDR3 bases are TGTGCCAGCAGCTTGAGACAGGGAACAGATACGCAGTATTTT.

This clone was seen a single time. This rearrangement joins TRBV9 to TRBJ2-3, with TRBD2 matching over 10 bases. V trimming: 2 bases; J trimming: 4 bases; junction bases outside the gene matches: 4. CDR3 length: 15 amino acids. Germline V gene sequence: CDR1 SGDLS, CDR2 YYNGEE. The DNA for the CDR3 is TGTGCCAGCAGCGTCAGCGGGAGGGGGGCAGATACGCAGTATTTT. Translation gives CASSVSGRGADTQYF.

This sequence joins TRBV9 and TRBJ2-7; 8 nucleotides match TRBD2. The V segment lost 3 bases and the J segment 4 bases; nucleotides outside the gene matches: 6. Germline CDR1 is SGDLS and CDR2 is YYNGEE. The CDR3 loop spans 14 amino acids. The CDR3 is CASSAGTSMYEQYF. The CDR3 nucleotides read TGTGCCAGCAGCGCCGGGACTAGTATGTACGAGCAGTACTTC.

The chain carries TRBV28 and TRBJ1-4; no clear D. Trimming cost V 6 bases and J 4 bases, with 18 bases left between them. The germline V gene has CDR1 MDHEN and CDR2 SYDVKM. The CDR3 spans 16 residues. The CDR3 reads CASSSSRVLVNEKLFF. The CDR3 nucleotides read TGTGCCAGCAGCTCGTCAAGAGTTTTAGTTAATGAAAAACTGTTTTTT.

This clone appeared a single time. The chain recombines TRBV7-9 with TRBJ2-5; 8 positions agree with TRBD1. J gave up 3 bases and V 8 bases, and 5 bases lay outside the gene matches. The CDR3 totals 13 residues. Germline CDR1 is SEHNR and CDR2 is FQNEAQ (reference sequence). The CDR3 bases are TGTGCCAGCGTAATGACAGGGGAAGAGACCCAGTACTTC. Translation: CASVMTGEETQYF.

In its sample, this clone was seen once. The chain combines TRBV19 with TRBJ2-1, with TRBD2 as a possible D gene (5 bases). The ends were cut back, 7 bases at V and 1 base at J, with 11 bases in the middle. The CDR3 extends over 14 amino acids. Per germline, CDR1 LNHDA and CDR2 SQIVND (reference sequence). As DNA, the CDR3 is TGTGCCAGTAAGGAGGCGGCTTCCTACAATGAGCAGTTCTTC. As protein: CASKEAASYNEQFF.

V and J are TRBV27 and TRBJ1-1; a possible D gene is TRBD1 (6 bases). Germline CDR1 and CDR2: MNHEY and SMNVEV (reference sequence). The CDR3 contains 13 residues. Between the trimmed V and J ends, which lost 4 bases and 6 bases, there was a span of 12 bases. CDR3 sequence (DNA): TGTGCCAGCAGTTCACAGGGAGTCCCTGAAGCTTTCTTT. This codes for CASSSQGVPEAFF.

The CDR3 nucleotides are TGCGCCAGCAGCCAAGGGCTCGGGCTAAGCTACGAGCAGTACTTC. It encodes CASSQGLGLSYEQYF. The rearrangement links TRBV4-1 to TRBJ2-7; no clear D. Germline V lookup: CDR1 MGHRA, CDR2 YSYEKL. This CDR3 has 15 residues. The V end lost 1 base, the J end lost 3 bases, and 13 bases lay between the germline ends.

The rearrangement joins TRBV7-2 to TRBJ2-7; D may match TRBD1 or TRBD2 (5 bases each). Trimming left V 5 bases short and J 5 bases short, with 16 bases between. Germline assignment: CDR1 SGHTA and CDR2 FQGNSA. The CDR3 length is 14 residues. CDR3 loop: CASSPAGGGNEQYF. In DNA, the CDR3 is TGTGCCAGCAGCCCGGCTGGTGGGGGTAACGAGCAGTACTTC.

In this sample, this clone turned up once. The chain employs TRBV2 and TRBJ2-5, with 11 bases lining up with TRBD1. Germline V gene data show CDR1 as SNHLY and CDR2 as FYNNEI. Losses at the gene ends were 8 bases for V and 1 base for J; bases not matched to a gene: 12. This CDR3 comprises 17 residues. CDR3 sequence (DNA): TGTGCCAGCCTTCCCTACCGGGACAGGGGGGTCCAAGAGACCCAGTACTTC. Translating it yields CASLPYRDRGVQETQYF.